This T cell receptor beta chain was recorded in a study of T-cell reconstitution after alpha-beta-depleted transplantation in children. This sample's TCRbeta library carried unique molecular identifier barcodes. TCRdb passed the PCR reads through MiXCR, listing each CDR3 protein once. The data contain around 71,000 distinct CDR3 sequences, approximately 7.3% of them singletons. The germline V gene has CDR1 KGHDR and CDR2 SFDVKD. This CDR3 contains 16 residues. Trimming removed 4 bases from V and 0 bases from J, with 12 bases in between. This clonotype was detected many times. V is TRBV24-1 and J is TRBJ1-5; weak D call: TRBD1 (5 bases). Sequencing was performed on PBMCs from the stem cell graft donor, taken from the stem cell graft. The clonotype originates from a human donor who donated a stem cell graft to a child with acute lymphoblastic leukemia. CDR3 coding DNA: TGTGCCACCAGTGACCCTGGGCAGGGTAGCAATCAGCCCCAGCATTTT. Its protein is CATSDPGQGSNQPQHF.